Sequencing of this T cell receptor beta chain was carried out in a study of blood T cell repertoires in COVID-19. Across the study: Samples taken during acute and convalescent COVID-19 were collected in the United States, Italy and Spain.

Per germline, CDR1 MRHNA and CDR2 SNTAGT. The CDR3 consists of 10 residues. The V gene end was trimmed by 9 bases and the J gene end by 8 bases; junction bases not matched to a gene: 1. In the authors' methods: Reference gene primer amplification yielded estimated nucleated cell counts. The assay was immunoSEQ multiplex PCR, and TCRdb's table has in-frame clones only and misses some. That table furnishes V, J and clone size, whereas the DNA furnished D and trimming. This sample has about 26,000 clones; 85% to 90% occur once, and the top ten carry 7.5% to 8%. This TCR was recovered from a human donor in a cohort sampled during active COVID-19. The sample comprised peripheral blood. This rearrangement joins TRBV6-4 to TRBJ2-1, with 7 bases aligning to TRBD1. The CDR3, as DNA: TGTGCCAGAGGGGGCTATGAGCAGTTCTTC. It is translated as CARGGYEQFF.